This TCR beta chain was retrieved from a study of cytomegalovirus exposure and HLA in healthy donors. General study findings and limits: For TCR beta chains, V- and J-gene trimming was later linked to a missense DCLRE1C variant.

Healthy bone marrow donors made up the donors. The CDR3 runs to 16 residues. Trimming removed 3 bases from V and 5 bases from J; junction bases left unmatched: 10. CDR1 is MGHRA and CDR2 is YSYEKL in the germline V gene. PCR used 60 Vbeta primers and 13 Jbeta primers. Profiling relied on immunoSEQ multiplex PCR, and the TCRdb table lists in-frame clones only, not all of them. Of around 65,000 clones in the sample, roughly two thirds are singletons; the top ten hold approximately 2.8%. In regard to this clone: No antigen is known for it.

This TCR was recovered from a man aged 25 to 40 in good health and CMV-seronegative. Sample: PBMCs. The rearrangement links TRBV4-1 to TRBJ1-5; 7 bases are a match to TRBD1. This chain's CDR3 is CASSHDPGQKHQPQHF. As DNA, the CDR3 is TGCGCCAGCAGCCATGATCCGGGACAGAAGCATCAGCCCCAGCATTTT.